The 32 T cell receptor beta chains below were found in one sample sequenced in a study of blood T cell repertoires in COVID-19. Profiled with immunoSEQ multiplex PCR; TCRdb holds only in-frame clones, not every one. The sample consists of roughly 70,000 clones, about 87% of them appearing once. Sequenced: peripheral blood. These receptors were taken from an elderly woman with active COVID-19.

The chain carries TRBV2 and TRBJ1-2; maybe TRBD1 (6 bases). V shed 8 bases and J shed 3 bases, with 16 bases lying between them. The germline V gene has CDR1 SNHLY and CDR2 FYNNEI. This CDR3 contains 14 residues. The chain's CDR3 is CASARTETDYGYTF. DNA for the CDR3: TGTGCCAGCGCCCGGACAGAGACCGACTATGGCTACACCTTC.

The chain couples TRBV28 to TRBJ2-5; perhaps TRBD2 as D (6 bases). Germline V gives CDR1 MDHEN, CDR2 SYDVKM. The germline V and J ends were trimmed by 8 bases and 4 bases, with 11 bases remaining between them. The CDR3 is 12 amino acids. The CDR3, as DNA: TGTGCCAGCGGGGGGTTGGCAGAGACCCAGTACTTC. This codes for CASGGLAETQYF.

The CDR3 DNA sequence: TGTGCCAGCAGCCCAGCGACAGGAGGAGAGACCCAGTACTTC. It codes for CASSPATGGETQYF. This chain links TRBV9 with TRBJ2-5; a possible D gene is TRBD1 (6 bases). V lost 4 bases and J 4 bases, leaving 14 bases between the germline ends. The CDR3 consists of 14 residues. Per the germline V gene, CDR1 is SGDLS and CDR2 is YYNGEE.

The V gene is TRBV7-9, the J gene TRBJ1-4; TRBD1 aligns across 10 bases. Per germline, CDR1 SEHNR and CDR2 FQNEAQ (reference sequence). The ends lost 5 bases at V and 6 bases at J; junction bases unmatched: 3. The CDR3 sequence is 14 residues long. This CDR3 reads CASSPGTGDEKLFF. The CDR3 nucleotides read TGTGCCAGCAGCCCCGGGACAGGGGATGAAAAACTGTTTTTT.

The rearrangement links TRBV28 to TRBJ2-7, with 9 bases that match TRBD1. Losses at the gene ends were 10 bases for V and 3 bases for J; bases not matched to a gene: 10. The CDR3 totals 14 residues. Germline CDR1 is MDHEN and CDR2 is SYDVKM. CDR3 residues: CATTPGTGIYEQYF. The CDR3 region has the DNA TGTGCCACCACCCCCGGGACAGGGATCTACGAGCAGTACTTC.

The chain has TRBV4-3 and TRBJ2-1; D may be TRBD2 (5 bases). There are 15 residues in the CDR3. CDR1 is LGHNA, CDR2 YSLEER, per germline. With 0 bases removed from V and 5 bases from J, the gap between germline ends came to 11 bases. The CDR3 DNA reads as TGCGCCAGCAGCCAAGATGAGCGGTCGAACAATGAGCAGTTCTTC. As protein: CASSQDERSNNEQFF.

The chain is built from TRBV28 and TRBJ1-1; 8 bases fit TRBD1. CDR3 size: 13 residues. Germline values: CDR1 MDHEN, CDR2 SYDVKM. Trimming removed 6 bases from V and 7 bases from J; junction bases left unmatched: 7. CDR3 amino acids: CASRRGQGYEAFF. CDR3 in DNA: TGTGCCAGCAGACGCGGACAGGGATATGAAGCTTTCTTT.

V gene TRBV6-2 or TRBV6-3 combines with J gene TRBJ1-5; maybe TRBD1 (5 bases). The CDR3 has 18 residues. CDR1 and CDR2 from the germline V gene are MNHEY and SVGEGT. The V and J ends lost 6 bases and 0 bases respectively, with 21 bases between them. CDR3 in DNA: TGTGCCAGCAGCCCTTCGAGGGTCGTCGGGGGTAGCAATCAGCCCCAGCATTTT. Translated, it gives CASSPSRVVGGSNQPQHF.

This clone was counted once. The gene calls are TRBV9 and TRBJ2-5, with TRBD2 matching 12 bases. Germline-derived CDR1 and CDR2 are SGDLS and YYNGEE. V was clipped by 4 bases and J by 4 bases; unmatched bases: 8. The CDR3 runs to 16 residues. In DNA form, the CDR3 reads TGTGCCAGCAGCTATCGACTAGCGGGAGATCTAGAGACCCAGTACTTC. Translation gives CASSYRLAGDLETQYF.

The J gene is TRBJ2-2, the V gene TRBV4-2, with a possible D match to TRBD2 (6 bases). The CDR3 contains 17 residues. In germline, CDR1 is LGHNA, CDR2 YNFKEQ. Between the trimmed V and J ends, which lost 0 bases and 4 bases, there was a span of 15 bases. The CDR3 spells CASSQDLSGSGTGELFF. The CDR3 DNA reads TGTGCCAGCAGCCAAGATCTATCCGGGAGTGGCACCGGGGAGCTGTTTTTT.

This clone occurred once. This rearrangement joins TRBV28 to TRBJ2-1; 15 bases line up with TRBD2. The CDR3 consists of 17 residues. CDR1 and CDR2 (germline): MDHEN, SYDVKM. V gave up 5 bases and J gave up 7 bases; unmatched junction bases: 9. CDR3 sequence (DNA): TGTGCCAGCAGTCACAATACCGGGACTAGCGGGAGGAATGAGCAGTTCTTC. Residues: CASSHNTGTSGRNEQFF.

The gene calls are TRBV6-2 or TRBV6-3 and TRBJ1-2; 11 bases fit TRBD1. CDR1 is MNHEY and CDR2 is SVGEGT in the germline V gene. This CDR3 region has 15 residues. The ends lost 0 bases at V and 8 bases at J; junction bases unmatched: 5. DNA of the CDR3: TGTGCCAGCAGTTACTCGGACAGGGGGCGCATCGGCTACACCTTC. Translation gives CASSYSDRGRIGYTF.

This clone showed up just once. This chain joins TRBV3-1 (or the pseudogene TRBV3-2) and TRBJ2-1; D remains unclear. Per the germline V gene, CDR1 is LGHDT and CDR2 is YNNKEL (reference sequence). Trimming removed 6 bases from V and 8 bases from J, with 17 bases in between. The CDR3 is made up of 14 amino acids. CDR3 sequence reads: CASSLSDSRDEQFF. CDR3 coding DNA: TGTGCCAGCAGTCTCTCGGATAGCCGAGATGAGCAGTTCTTC.

This clone was seen a few times. The rearrangement uses TRBV2 and TRBJ2-2, with 8 bases matching TRBD2. V lost 8 bases and J lost 7; bases outside the gene matches: 12. Germline loops: CDR1 SNHLY, CDR2 FYNNEI. The CDR3 has 15 amino acids. CDR3 sequence reads: CASSKGREAGGELFF. CDR3 coding DNA: TGTGCCAGCTCGAAAGGGCGGGAGGCCGGCGGGGAGCTGTTTTTT. The variable domain in full, with the rest retrieved from reference TRBV2 and TRBJ2-2, is EPEVTQTPSHQVTQMGQEVILRCVPISNHLYFYWYRQILGQKVEFLVSFYNNEISEKSEIFDDQFSVERPDGSNFTLKIRSTKLEDSAMYFCASSKGREAGGELFFGEGSRLTVL.

The V gene is TRBV28, the J gene TRBJ2-5; 8 bases line up with TRBD1. With 6 bases clipped from V and 1 base from J, the junction kept 10 bases outside the gene matches. The CDR3 has 16 amino acids. Germline CDR1 and CDR2: MDHEN and SYDVKM. This CDR3 is CASSRGDRGIQETQYF. CDR3 coding DNA: TGTGCCAGCAGCCGGGGAGACAGGGGAATCCAAGAGACCCAGTACTTC.

This chain uses TRBV18 with TRBJ1-3; possibly TRBD1 for D (5 bases). Between the trimmed V and J ends, which lost 1 base and 4 bases, there was a span of 8 bases. Germline CDR1 is KGHSH and CDR2 is LQKENI. This CDR3 contains 14 residues. CDR3 sequence reads: CASSPRSGGNTIYF. DNA of the CDR3: TGTGCCAGCTCACCACGTTCAGGGGGAAACACCATATATTTT.

This chain connects TRBV5-6 to TRBJ2-1, with D possibly TRBD2 on 6 matching bases. This CDR3 has 14 amino acids. CDR1 and CDR2 (germline): SGHDT, YYEEEE. Trimming left V 4 bases short and J 0 bases short, with 8 bases between. The CDR3 loop is CASSPGLSYNEQFF. CDR3 nucleotides: TGTGCCAGCAGCCCGGGACTCTCCTACAATGAGCAGTTCTTC.

In its sample, this clone was seen once. This rearrangement joins TRBV13 to TRBJ2-6, with 7 nucleotides matching TRBD1. In germline, CDR1 is PRHDT, CDR2 FYEKMQ (reference sequence). V lost 6 bases and J lost 1; bases outside the gene matches: 3. CDR3 length: 15 amino acids. The CDR3 sequence is CASSFRGSGANVLTF. Written as DNA, the CDR3 is TGTGCCAGCAGTTTCAGGGGGTCTGGGGCCAACGTCCTGACTTTC.

This CDR3 reads CASSSSPQGKNIQYF. Here the CDR3 DNA reads TGTGCCAGCAGTTCTTCCCCCCAGGGGAAAAACATTCAGTACTTC. The J gene is TRBJ2-4, the V gene TRBV28; the D gene is possibly TRBD1 (6 bases). CDR1 and CDR2 (germline): MDHEN, SYDVKM. This CDR3 contains 15 residues. Trimming cost V 4 bases and J 4 bases, with 14 bases left between them.

The CDR3: CASSTTSGRPSAKNIQYF. Written as DNA, the CDR3 is TGTGCCAGTAGTACGACTAGCGGGAGGCCTTCGGCCAAAAACATTCAGTACTTC. The gene calls are TRBV19 and TRBJ2-4; the match to TRBD2 covers 13 bases. CDR1 is LNHDA and CDR2 is SQIVND in the germline V gene (reference sequence). J lost 1 base, V lost 4 bases, and 7 bases had no gene match. The CDR3 sequence is 18 residues long.

The CDR3: CASRVGTVSTDTQYF. The CDR3 nucleotides are TGTGCCAGCAGAGTCGGGACAGTAAGCACAGATACGCAGTATTTT. The V gene is TRBV3-1 (or the pseudogene TRBV3-2), the J gene TRBJ2-3; TRBD1 agrees at 7 bases. V gave up 6 bases and J gave up 0 bases; unmatched junction bases: 6. Germline lookup yields CDR1 LGHDT and CDR2 YNNKEL (reference sequence). The CDR3 loop spans 15 amino acids.

The chain combines TRBV27 with TRBJ1-1, with a weak D call TRBD1 (5 bases). Trimming stripped 3 bases from V and 7 bases from J, with 9 bases between. This CDR3 contains 12 residues. Germline V gene data show CDR1 as MNHEY and CDR2 as SMNVEV (reference sequence). This CDR3 reads CASSFRDGEAFF. DNA of the CDR3: TGTGCCAGCAGTTTCAGGGATGGTGAAGCTTTCTTT.

This chain joins TRBV29-1 and TRBJ2-7, with a possible D match to TRBD2 (5 bases). The V and J ends lost 0 bases and 1 base respectively, with 7 bases between them. The length of the CDR3 is 13 residues. Looked up from germline, CDR1 is SQVTM and CDR2 is ANQGSEA. DNA for the CDR3: TGCAGCGTTGAAGATCCGGGATCCTACGAGCAGTACTTC. The encoded protein is CSVEDPGSYEQYF.

This clone appeared a single time. The rearrangement uses TRBV7-9 and TRBJ1-4; a weak D match, TRBD1 (5 bases). V lost 1 base and J lost 4, with 10 bases in between. The CDR3 sequence is 15 residues long. Per the germline V gene, CDR1 is SEHNR and CDR2 is FQNEAQ (reference sequence). The CDR3 protein is CASSLGTGDNEKLFF. CDR3 sequence (DNA): TGTGCCAGCAGCTTAGGCACAGGCGATAATGAAAAACTGTTTTTT.

The J gene is TRBJ1-5, the V gene TRBV27, with 9 bases matching TRBD1. Losses at the gene ends were 8 bases for V and 7 bases for J; bases not matched to a gene: 12. CDR3 length: 15 amino acids. In germline, CDR1 is MNHEY, CDR2 SMNVEV (reference sequence). Here the CDR3 reads CASGVSDRGRQPQHF. The DNA of the CDR3 is TGTGCCAGCGGCGTTTCCGACAGGGGGAGGCAGCCCCAGCATTTT.

The chain combines TRBV10-3 with TRBJ2-2; TRBD2 agrees at 9 bases. The CDR3 length is 15 residues. With 8 bases clipped from V and 7 bases from J, the junction kept 11 bases outside the gene matches. Looked up from germline, CDR1 is ENHRY and CDR2 is SYGVKD. CDR3 residues: CAIGGLAGSDGELFF. Here the CDR3 DNA reads TGTGCCATCGGGGGGCTAGCGGGAAGCGACGGGGAGCTGTTTTTT.

This chain links TRBV19 with TRBJ2-5, with D perhaps TRBD2 (6 bases). V was trimmed by 5 bases and J by 4 bases, leaving 11 bases between them. CDR3 length equals 13 residues. Per germline, CDR1 LNHDA and CDR2 SQIVND (reference sequence). CDR3 nucleotide sequence: TGTGCCAGTAGTCCCGCCGGGGGAGAGACCCAGTACTTC. Its protein is CASSPAGGETQYF. The full variable domain, completed using reference TRBV19 and TRBJ2-5, is DGGITQSPKYLFRKEGQNVTLSCEQNLNHDAMYWYRQDPGQGLRLIYYSQIVNDFQKGDIAEGYSVSREKKESFPLTVTSAQKNPTAFYLCASSPAGGETQYFGPGTRLLVL.

The count of this clone is one. The gene calls are TRBV29-1 and TRBJ2-3; D is tentatively TRBD1 or TRBD2 (11 bases each). The CDR3 runs 20 residues. Germline V gene lookup returns CDR1 SQVTM and CDR2 ANQGSEA. V dropped 8 bases and J dropped 0 bases, with 33 bases sitting between them. The CDR3 nucleotides read TGCAGCACTGAGGGGACAGGGGGTACTAGCGGGAGATTAAGCACAGATACGCAGTATTTT. This codes for CSTEGTGGTSGRLSTDTQYF.

J is TRBJ2-2 and V is TRBV7-8; unclear D gene. The V and J ends lost 7 bases and 3 bases respectively, with 15 bases between them. This CDR3 region has 15 residues. Per germline, CDR1 SGHVS and CDR2 FQNEAQ. The DNA of the CDR3 is TGTGCCAGCATTTTTGCGGTTGGGTACACCGGGGAGCTGTTTTTT. Residues: CASIFAVGYTGELFF.

The chain joins TRBV6-2 or TRBV6-3 to TRBJ2-2; 8 nucleotides align to TRBD2. The CDR3 is 18 residues long. The V segment lost 2 bases and the J segment 2 bases; nucleotides outside the gene matches: 10. Germline V gene sequence: CDR1 MNHEY, CDR2 SVGEGT. The CDR3 coding sequence is TGTGCCAGCAGTTACACCTATGGCGGGAGGTACAACACCGGGGAGCTGTTTTTT. This gives the protein CASSYTYGGRYNTGELFF.

The rearrangement links TRBV11-2 to TRBJ1-1, with 7 nucleotides matching TRBD1. CDR3 length: 13 amino acids. The germline CDR1 and CDR2 sequences are SGHAT and FQNNGV. V lost 5 bases and J lost 4; bases outside the gene matches: 4. Here the CDR3 DNA reads TGTGCCAGCAGCCAACAGGGGAGCACTGAAGCTTTCTTT. Translating it yields CASSQQGSTEAFF.

This chain links TRBV15 with TRBJ1-2; the D gene is possibly TRBD1 (5 bases). Trimming left V 0 bases short and J 6 bases short, with 14 bases between. The CDR3 is 15 residues long. Germline V gene data show CDR1 as LNHNV and CDR2 as YYDKDF (reference sequence). The CDR3 DNA reads as TGTGCCACCAGCAGAGATCTCCAGGCGGGGCATGGCTACACCTTC. Translation: CATSRDLQAGHGYTF. Using reference TRBV15 and TRBJ1-2 for the parts outside the CDR3, the full variable domain is DAMVIQNPRYQVTQFGKPVTLSCSQTLNHNVMYWYQQKSSQAPKLLFHYYDKDFNNEADTPDNFQSRRPNTSFCFLDIRSPGLGDTAMYLCATSRDLQAGHGYTFGSGTRLTVV.